A selection of T cell receptor beta chains follows, all from one sample in a study of cytomegalovirus exposure and HLA in healthy donors. Profiling relied on immunoSEQ multiplex PCR, and the TCRdb table lists in-frame clones only, not all of them. The sample lists some 200,000 clones; around 82% were seen once. The material sequenced was PBMCs. The receptors shown here come from a woman in her late teens or twenties in good health and CMV-seropositive. Both conserved end residues are part of each CDR3. D genes are given only for firm matches. For some rows the clone size is stated as once, few or many, or as a class when expanded; others skip it.

d_call j_call v_call clone_size cdr3_nt cdr3_aa
TRBD2 TRBJ2-2 TRBV5-1 . TGCGCCAGCAGCCCCCGGGGGGTGACCACGGGGGAGCTGTTTTTT CASSPRGVTTGELFF
TRBD1 TRBJ2-7 TRBV14 . TGTGCCAGCAGCCAGTGGACAGGGGGCAACTACGAGCAGTACTTC CASSQWTGGNYEQYF
. TRBJ1-2 TRBV4-3 once TGCGCCAGCAGCCAAGACCTCAGGAACGGGGTAAATGGCTACACCTTC CASSQDLRNGVNGYTF
. TRBJ1-2 TRBV27 few TGTGCCAGCAGTCAGACAGCTACCTATGGCTACACCTTC CASSQTATYGYTF
. TRBJ2-7 TRBV19 . TGTGCCAGTAGTATCAGCCAGGGTACCTACGAGCAGTACTTC CASSISQGTYEQYF
. TRBJ1-4 TRBV11-2 . TGTGCCAGCAGCTGGGGGGATTTTAATAGACTGTTTTTT CASSWGDFNRLFF
TRBD2 TRBJ2-5 TRBV5-4 . TGTGCCAGCAGCGCCTCTAGCGGGGGTGAGACCCAGTACTTC CASSASSGGETQYF
TRBD1 TRBJ2-3 TRBV2 once TGTGCCAGCAGTGAAGAACAGGGGGACTCGGGTACGCAGTATTTT CASSEEQGDSGTQYF
. TRBJ2-3 TRBV27 . TGTGCCAGCAGTTTGGGCTGGGTCGGCACAGATACGCAGTATTTT CASSLGWVGTDTQYF
TRBD2 TRBJ2-3 TRBV7-8 . TGTGCCAGCAGCGCACGCCGGGGACTAGCGGGGGGGCCGGTCCCGACGCAGTATTTT CASSARRGLAGGPVPTQYF
TRBD1 TRBJ1-3 TRBV6-5 . TGTGCCAGCCGACAGGGGCTAAACACCATATATTTT CASRQGLNTIYF
TRBD1 TRBJ1-2 TRBV2 . TGTGCCAGCAGTGAAACGGGACAGAAGCTACGGGGCTACACCTTC CASSETGQKLRGYTF
. TRBJ2-5 TRBV7-2 . TGTGCCAGCAGCTTACCGGGGTCGCGGGAGACCCAGTACTTC CASSLPGSRETQYF
. TRBJ1-1 TRBV9 . TGTGCCAGCAGCGCCATACACAAGACAGGTGAAGCTTTCTTT CASSAIHKTGEAFF
. TRBJ1-2 TRBV20-1 . TGCAGTGCTAGCCCTTACACCTTC CSASPYTF
. TRBJ2-2 TRBV10-3 . TGTGCCATCAGTGAATCCGGGGGGCACACCGGGGAGCTGTTTTTT CAISESGGHTGELFF
. TRBJ2-3 TRBV6-4 . TGTGCCAGCAGTGATCGTTCCACAGATACGCAGTATTTT CASSDRSTDTQYF
. TRBJ1-2 TRBV5-4 . TGTGCCAGCACCTTAGACAGAAATGACTATGGCTACACCTTC CASTLDRNDYGYTF
. TRBJ2-1 TRBV7-3 . TGTGCCAGCAGCTTCGGGACTCTTGGGGGTTACAATGAGCAGTTCTTC CASSFGTLGGYNEQFF
. TRBJ2-1 TRBV9 . TGTGCCAGCAGCGTAGGCCCGCTTGGACGGGGGAGAATCAATGAGCAGTTCTTC CASSVGPLGRGRINEQFF
TRBD1 TRBJ2-7 TRBV6-4 . TGTGCCAACTGTGGGGACAGGGGACGGCACGAGCAGTACTTC CANCGDRGRHEQYF
TRBD1 TRBJ1-2 TRBV2 . TGTGCCACCATGGAGACAGGGTTCTATGGCTACACCTTC CATMETGFYGYTF
. TRBJ1-1 TRBV5-1 few TGCGCCAGCAGCTTGACAGGGAACACTGAAGCTTTCTTT CASSLTGNTEAFF
. TRBJ2-7 TRBV19 . TGTGCCAGTACCCGGGGGGCCGAGGCACCCGAGCAGTACTTC CASTRGAEAPEQYF
TRBD1 TRBJ2-1 TRBV18 . TGTGCCAGCTCCGGGACAGGGGGGGGTGAGCAGTTCTTC CASSGTGGGEQFF
. TRBJ2-7 TRBV6-6 . TGTGCCAGCAGCCGGACAGCGTACGAGCAGTACTTC CASSRTAYEQYF